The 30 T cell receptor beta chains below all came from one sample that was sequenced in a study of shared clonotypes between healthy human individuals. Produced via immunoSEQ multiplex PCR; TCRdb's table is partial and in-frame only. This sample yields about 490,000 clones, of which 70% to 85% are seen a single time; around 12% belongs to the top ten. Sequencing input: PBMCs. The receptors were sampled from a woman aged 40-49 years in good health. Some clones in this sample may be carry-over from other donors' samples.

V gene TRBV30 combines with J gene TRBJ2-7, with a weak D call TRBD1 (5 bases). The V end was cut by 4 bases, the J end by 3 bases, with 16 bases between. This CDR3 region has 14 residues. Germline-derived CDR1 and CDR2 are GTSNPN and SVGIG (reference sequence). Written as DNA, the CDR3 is TGTGCCTGGACCCCCAAAGGGGCCCTCTACGAGCAGTACTTC. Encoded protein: CAWTPKGALYEQYF.

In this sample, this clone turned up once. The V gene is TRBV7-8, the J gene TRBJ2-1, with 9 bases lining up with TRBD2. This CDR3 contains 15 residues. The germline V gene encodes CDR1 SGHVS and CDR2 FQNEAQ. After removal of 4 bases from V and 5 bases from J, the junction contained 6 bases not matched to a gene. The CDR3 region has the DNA TGTGCCAGCAGCTCGATAGCGGGAGTGCACAATGAGCAGTTCTTC. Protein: CASSSIAGVHNEQFF.

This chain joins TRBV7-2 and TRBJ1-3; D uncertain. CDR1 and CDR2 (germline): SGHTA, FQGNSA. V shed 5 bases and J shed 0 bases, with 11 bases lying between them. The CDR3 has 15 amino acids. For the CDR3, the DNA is TGTGCCAGCAGCGCCCTTGGCGTCTCTGGAAACACCATATATTTT. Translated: CASSALGVSGNTIYF.

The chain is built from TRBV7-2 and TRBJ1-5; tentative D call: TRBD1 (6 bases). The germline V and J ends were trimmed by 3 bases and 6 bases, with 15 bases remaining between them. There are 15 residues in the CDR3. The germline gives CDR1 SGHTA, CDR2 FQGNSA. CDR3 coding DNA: TGTGCCAGCAGCTTCAGGACAGACGGGAGTCAGCCCCAGCATTTT. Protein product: CASSFRTDGSQPQHF.

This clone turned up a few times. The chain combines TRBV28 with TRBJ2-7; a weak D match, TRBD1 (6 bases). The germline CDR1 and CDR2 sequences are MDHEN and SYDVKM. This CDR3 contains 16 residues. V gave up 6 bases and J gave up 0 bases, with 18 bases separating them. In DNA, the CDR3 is TGTGCCAGCAGACCCCCTCCGGGACATAGCTCCTACGAGCAGTACTTC. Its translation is CASRPPPGHSSYEQYF.

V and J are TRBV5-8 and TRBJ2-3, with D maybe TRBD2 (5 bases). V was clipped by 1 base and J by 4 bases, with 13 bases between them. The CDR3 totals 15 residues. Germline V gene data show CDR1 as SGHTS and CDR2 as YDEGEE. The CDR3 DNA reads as TGTGCCAGCAGCTTGAGGCTAGCTGAACCAGATACGCAGTATTTT. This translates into CASSLRLAEPDTQYF.

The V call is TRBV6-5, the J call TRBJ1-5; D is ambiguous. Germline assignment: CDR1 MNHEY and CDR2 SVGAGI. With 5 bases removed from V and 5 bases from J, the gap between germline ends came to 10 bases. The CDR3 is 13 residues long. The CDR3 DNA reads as TGTGCCAGCAGTCCCACTTGGGATCAGCCCCAGCATTTT. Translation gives CASSPTWDQPQHF.

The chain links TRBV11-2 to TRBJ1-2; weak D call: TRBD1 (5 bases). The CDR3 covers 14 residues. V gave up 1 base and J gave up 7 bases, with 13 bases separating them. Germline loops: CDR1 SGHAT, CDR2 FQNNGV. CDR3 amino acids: CASSLAGVQGGYTF. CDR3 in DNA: TGTGCCAGCAGCTTAGCCGGAGTCCAGGGTGGCTACACCTTC.

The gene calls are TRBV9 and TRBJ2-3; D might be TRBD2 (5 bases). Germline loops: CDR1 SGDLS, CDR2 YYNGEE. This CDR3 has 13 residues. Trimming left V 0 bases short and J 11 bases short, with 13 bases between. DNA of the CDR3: TGTGCCAGCAGCGTAGAGGGCGGTGCGGGGCAGTATTTT. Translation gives CASSVEGGAGQYF.

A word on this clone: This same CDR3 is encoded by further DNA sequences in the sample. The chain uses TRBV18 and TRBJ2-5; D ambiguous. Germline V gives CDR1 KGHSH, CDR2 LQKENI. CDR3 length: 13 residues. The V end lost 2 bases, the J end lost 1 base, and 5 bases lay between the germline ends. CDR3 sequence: CASSPGSQETQYF. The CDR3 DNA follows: TGTGCCAGCTCACCAGGGTCCCAAGAGACCCAGTACTTC.

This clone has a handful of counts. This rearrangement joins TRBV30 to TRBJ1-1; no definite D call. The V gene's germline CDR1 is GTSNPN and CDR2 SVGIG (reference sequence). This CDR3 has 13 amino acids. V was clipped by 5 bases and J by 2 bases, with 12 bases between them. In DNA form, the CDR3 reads TGTGCCTGGCGGGCCTTACCAAACACTGAAGCTTTCTTT. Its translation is CAWRALPNTEAFF.

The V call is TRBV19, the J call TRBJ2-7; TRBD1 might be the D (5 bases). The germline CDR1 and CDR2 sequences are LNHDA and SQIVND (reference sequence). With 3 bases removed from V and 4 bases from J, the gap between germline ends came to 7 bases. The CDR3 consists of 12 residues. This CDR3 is CASSMGRYEQYF. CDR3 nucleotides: TGTGCCAGTAGTATGGGGCGGTACGAGCAGTACTTC. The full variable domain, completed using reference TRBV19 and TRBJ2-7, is DGGITQSPKYLFRKEGQNVTLSCEQNLNHDAMYWYRQDPGQGLRLIYYSQIVNDFQKGDIAEGYSVSREKKESFPLTVTSAQKNPTAFYLCASSMGRYEQYFGPGTRLTVT.

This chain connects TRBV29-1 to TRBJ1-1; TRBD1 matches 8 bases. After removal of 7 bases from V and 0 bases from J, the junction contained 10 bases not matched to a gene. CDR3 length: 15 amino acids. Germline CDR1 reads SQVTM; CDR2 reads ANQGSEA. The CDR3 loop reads CSAGQGWGMNTEAFF. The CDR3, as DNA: TGCAGCGCCGGACAGGGATGGGGAATGAACACTGAAGCTTTCTTT.

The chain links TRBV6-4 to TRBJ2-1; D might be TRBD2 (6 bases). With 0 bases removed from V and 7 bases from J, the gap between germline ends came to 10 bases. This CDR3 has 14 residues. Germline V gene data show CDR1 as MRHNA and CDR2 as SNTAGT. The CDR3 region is CASSDSGLPNEQFF. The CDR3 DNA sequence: TGTGCCAGCAGTGACTCGGGACTTCCTAATGAGCAGTTCTTC.

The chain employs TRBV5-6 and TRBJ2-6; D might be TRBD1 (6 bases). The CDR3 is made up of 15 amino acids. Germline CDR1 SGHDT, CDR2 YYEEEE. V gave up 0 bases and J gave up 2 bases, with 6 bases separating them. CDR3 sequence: CASSLGGPGANVLTF. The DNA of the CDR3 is TGTGCCAGCAGCTTGGGGGGGCCTGGGGCCAACGTCCTGACTTTC.

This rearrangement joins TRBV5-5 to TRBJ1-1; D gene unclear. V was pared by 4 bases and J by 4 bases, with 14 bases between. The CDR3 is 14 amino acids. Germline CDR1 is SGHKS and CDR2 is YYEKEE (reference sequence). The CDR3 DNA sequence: TGTGCCAGCAGCGACTGGACGTGGAGCACTGAAGCTTTCTTT. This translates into CASSDWTWSTEAFF.

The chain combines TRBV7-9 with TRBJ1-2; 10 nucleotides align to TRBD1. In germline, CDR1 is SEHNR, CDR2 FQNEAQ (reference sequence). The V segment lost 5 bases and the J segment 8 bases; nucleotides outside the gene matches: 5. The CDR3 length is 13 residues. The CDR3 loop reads CASSPRDRGGYTF. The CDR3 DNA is TGTGCCAGCAGCCCCCGGGACAGGGGAGGCTACACCTTC.

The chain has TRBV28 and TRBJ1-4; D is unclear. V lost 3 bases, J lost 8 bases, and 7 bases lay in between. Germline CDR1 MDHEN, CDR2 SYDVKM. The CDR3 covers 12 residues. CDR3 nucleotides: TGTGCCAGCAGTTTCGAGATCGAAAAACTGTTTTTT. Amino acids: CASSFEIEKLFF. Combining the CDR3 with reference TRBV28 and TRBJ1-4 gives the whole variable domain DVKVTQSSRYLVKRTGEKVFLECVQDMDHENMFWYRQDPGLGLRLIYFSYDVKMKEKGDIPEGYSVSREKKERFSLILESASTNQTSMYLCASSFEIEKLFFGSGTQLSVL.

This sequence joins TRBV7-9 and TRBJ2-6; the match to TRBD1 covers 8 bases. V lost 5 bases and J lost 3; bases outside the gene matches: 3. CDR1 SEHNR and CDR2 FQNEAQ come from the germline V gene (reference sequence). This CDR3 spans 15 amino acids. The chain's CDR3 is CASSPGQDGANVLTF. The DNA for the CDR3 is TGTGCCAGCAGCCCGGGACAGGATGGGGCCAACGTCCTGACTTTC.

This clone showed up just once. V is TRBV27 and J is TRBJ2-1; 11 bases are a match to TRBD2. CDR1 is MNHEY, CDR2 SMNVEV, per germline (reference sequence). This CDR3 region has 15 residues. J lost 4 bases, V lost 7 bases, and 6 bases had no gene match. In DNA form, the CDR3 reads TGTGCCAGCACCGGACTAGCGGGCATTTACAATGAGCAGTTCTTC. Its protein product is CASTGLAGIYNEQFF.

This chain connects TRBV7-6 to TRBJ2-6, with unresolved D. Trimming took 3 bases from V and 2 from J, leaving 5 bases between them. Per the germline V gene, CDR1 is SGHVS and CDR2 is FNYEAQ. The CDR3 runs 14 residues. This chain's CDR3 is CASSLSTGANVLTF. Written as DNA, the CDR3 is TGTGCCAGCAGCTTGTCGACTGGGGCCAACGTCCTGACTTTC. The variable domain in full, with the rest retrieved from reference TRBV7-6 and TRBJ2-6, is GAGVSQSPRYKVTKRGQDVALRCDPISGHVSLYWYRQALGQGPEFLTYFNYEAQQDKSGLPNDRFSAERPEGSISTLTIQRTEQRDSAMYRCASSLSTGANVLTFGAGSRLTVL.

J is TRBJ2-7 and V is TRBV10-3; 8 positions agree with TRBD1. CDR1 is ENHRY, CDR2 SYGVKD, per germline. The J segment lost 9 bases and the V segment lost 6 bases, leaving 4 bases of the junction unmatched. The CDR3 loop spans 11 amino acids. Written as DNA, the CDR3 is TGTGCCATCAGGCAGGACAGGGCGCAGTACTTC. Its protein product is CAIRQDRAQYF.

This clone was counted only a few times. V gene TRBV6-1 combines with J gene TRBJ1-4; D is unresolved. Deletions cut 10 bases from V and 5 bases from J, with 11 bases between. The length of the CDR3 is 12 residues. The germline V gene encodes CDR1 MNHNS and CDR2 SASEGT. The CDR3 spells CATTGRNEKLFF. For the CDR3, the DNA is TGTGCCACCACTGGGAGAAATGAAAAACTGTTTTTT.

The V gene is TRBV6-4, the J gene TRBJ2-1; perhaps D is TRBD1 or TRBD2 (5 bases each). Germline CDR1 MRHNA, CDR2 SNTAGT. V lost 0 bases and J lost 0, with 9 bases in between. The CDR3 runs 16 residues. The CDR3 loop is CASSDSPGRSYNEQFF. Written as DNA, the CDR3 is TGTGCCAGCAGTGACTCGCCGGGACGCTCCTACAATGAGCAGTTCTTC.

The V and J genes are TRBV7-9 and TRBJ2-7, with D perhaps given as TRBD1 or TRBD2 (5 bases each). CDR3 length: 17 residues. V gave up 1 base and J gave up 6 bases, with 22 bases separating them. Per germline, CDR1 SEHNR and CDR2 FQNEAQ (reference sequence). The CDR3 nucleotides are TGTGCCAGCAGCTTAGAGATGTCAGGGCGTTGGGGGAGCGAGCAGTACTTC. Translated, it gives CASSLEMSGRWGSEQYF.

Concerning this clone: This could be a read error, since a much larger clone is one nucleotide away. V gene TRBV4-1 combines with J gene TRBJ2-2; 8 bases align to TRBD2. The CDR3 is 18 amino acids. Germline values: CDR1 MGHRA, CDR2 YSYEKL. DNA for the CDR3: TGCGCCAGCGGCCACCCCAAGGCCAGCGGGAGTATCACCGGGGAGCTGTTTTTT. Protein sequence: CASGHPKASGSITGELFF.

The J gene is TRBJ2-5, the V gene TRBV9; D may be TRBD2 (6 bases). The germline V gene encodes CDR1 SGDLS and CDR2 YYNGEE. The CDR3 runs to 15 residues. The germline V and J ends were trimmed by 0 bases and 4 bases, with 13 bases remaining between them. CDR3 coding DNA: TGTGCCAGCAGCGTAGAGGGGAGGTTGATAGAGACCCAGTACTTC. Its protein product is CASSVEGRLIETQYF. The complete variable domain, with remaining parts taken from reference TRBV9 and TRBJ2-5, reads DSGVTQTPKHLITATGQRVTLRCSPRSGDLSVYWYQQSLDQGLQFLIQYYNGEERAKGNILERFSAQQFPDLHSELNLSSLELGDSALYFCASSVEGRLIETQYFGPGTRLLVL.

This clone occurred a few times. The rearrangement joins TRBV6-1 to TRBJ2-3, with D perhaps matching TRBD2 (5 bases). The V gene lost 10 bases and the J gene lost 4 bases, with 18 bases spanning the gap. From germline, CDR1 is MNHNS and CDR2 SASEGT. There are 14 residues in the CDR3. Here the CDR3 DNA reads TGTGCCACCAGACTATCTAATGGCGCAGATACGCAGTATTTT. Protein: CATRLSNGADTQYF.

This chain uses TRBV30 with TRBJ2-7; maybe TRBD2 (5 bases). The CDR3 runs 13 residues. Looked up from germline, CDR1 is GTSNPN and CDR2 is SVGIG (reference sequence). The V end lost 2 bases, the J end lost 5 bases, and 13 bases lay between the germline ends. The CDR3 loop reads CAWSSTGSHEQYF. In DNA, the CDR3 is TGTGCCTGGAGTTCCACGGGGAGCCACGAGCAGTACTTC.

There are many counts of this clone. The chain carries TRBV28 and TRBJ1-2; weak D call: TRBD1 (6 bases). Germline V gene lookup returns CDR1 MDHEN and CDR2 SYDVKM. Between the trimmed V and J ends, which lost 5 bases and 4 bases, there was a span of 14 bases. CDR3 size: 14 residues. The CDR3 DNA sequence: TGTGCCAGCAGTCTACCCGGACAGCTCTATGGCTACACCTTC. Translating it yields CASSLPGQLYGYTF.